Below, 21 T cell receptor beta chains from the same sample are listed, as sequenced in a study of T cell repertoires in cytomegalovirus infection (dated by TCRdb to the late 2010s). TCRdb shows the sequencer as Illumina HiSeq 1500. In TCRdb, the public reads were trimmed at Q25 with fastp and aligned with MiXCR, with productive beta chains retained. Rows with a matching CDR3 protein are joined into one entry that keeps the most common DNA and genes. This sample lists roughly 300,000 distinct CDR3 sequences; approximately 9.5% were detected once. The ten largest clones take up 3.5% to 4.5% of the sample. The specimen was PBMCs. Receptors were obtained from a human donor in good health (CMV status not recorded). Some clones in this sample may be carry-over from other donors' samples.

V is TRBV7-2 and J is TRBJ2-1, with D uncertain. The CDR3 is 14 residues long. CDR1 and CDR2 (germline): SGHTA, FQGNSA. Trimming took 0 bases from V and 10 from J, leaving 13 bases between them. This CDR3 is CASSLALNSLEQFF. DNA of the CDR3: TGTGCCAGCAGCTTAGCGTTGAACTCCTTGGAGCAGTTCTTC.

This clonotype was recorded a few times. V gene TRBV19 combines with J gene TRBJ1-4, with 7 bases matching TRBD1. CDR1 is LNHDA, CDR2 SQIVND, per germline (reference sequence). With 5 bases clipped from V and 5 bases from J, the junction kept 8 bases outside the gene matches. The CDR3 contains 15 residues. CDR3 loop: CASSLPGQTNEKLFF. In nucleotides, the CDR3 is TGTGCCAGTAGTTTACCGGGACAGACGAATGAAAAACTGTTTTTT. Looking up the rest from reference TRBV19 and TRBJ1-4 gives the full variable domain: DGGITQSPKYLFRKEGQNVTLSCEQNLNHDAMYWYRQDPGQGLRLIYYSQIVNDFQKGDIAEGYSVSREKKESFPLTVTSAQKNPTAFYLCASSLPGQTNEKLFFGSGTQLSVL.

This clonotype was recorded a few times. The DNA for the CDR3 is TGTGCCATCAGTGAGGCCCAAGGTGATACGCAGTATTTT. Residues: CAISEAQGDTQYF. The V and J genes are TRBV10-3 and TRBJ2-3; no clear D. The V gene's germline CDR1 is ENHRY and CDR2 SYGVKD. Trimming cost V 2 bases and J 6 bases, with 9 bases left between them. The CDR3 consists of 13 residues.

The chain couples TRBV7-2 to TRBJ1-5; D remains ambiguous. CDR3 length equals 16 residues. Trimming took off 6 bases at V and 3 bases at J, with 18 bases between the two ends. Germline CDR1 reads SGHTA; CDR2 reads FQGNSA. CDR3 DNA: TGTGCCAGCAGTATAAAACCAAGGACCAACAATCAGCCCCAGCATTTT. It translates to CASSIKPRTNNQPQHF.

This clonotype was seen only a few times. The V call is TRBV18, the J call TRBJ2-1, with unresolved D. V was clipped by 3 bases and J by 6 bases, with 18 bases between them. The V gene's germline CDR1 is KGHSH and CDR2 LQKENI. The CDR3 is 16 amino acids. CDR3 in amino acids: CASSPPGINGPNEQFF. The CDR3 DNA reads as TGTGCCAGCTCACCCCCCGGAATAAACGGGCCCAATGAGCAGTTCTTC.

This clonotype was counted many times. The chain is built from TRBV6-5 and TRBJ2-7; 8 bases match TRBD2. Trimming cost V 2 bases and J 5 bases; bases outside gene matches: 11. Germline values: CDR1 MNHEY, CDR2 SVGAGI. This CDR3 has 16 amino acids. The CDR3, as DNA: TGTGCCAGCAGTTACGGGCGGGGCGGGAGGAGGAACGAGCAGTACTTC. Amino acid sequence: CASSYGRGGRRNEQYF.

The rearrangement links TRBV28 to TRBJ2-1; TRBD2 matches at 8 bases. In germline, CDR1 is MDHEN, CDR2 SYDVKM. V shed 6 bases, J shed 7 bases, and the junction held 14 bases outside the gene matches. CDR3 length equals 16 residues. CDR3: CASRSNGRADGNEQFF. For the CDR3, the DNA is TGTGCCAGCAGATCCAACGGGAGGGCCGATGGAAATGAGCAGTTCTTC.

A few counts support this clonotype. The chain couples TRBV20-1 to TRBJ1-6, with TRBD1 as a possible D gene (5 bases). The CDR3 covers 17 residues. V lost 5 bases, J lost 8 bases, and 25 bases lay in between. CDR1 is DFQATT and CDR2 is SNEGSKA in the germline V gene (reference sequence). The CDR3 reads CSAYLQGRGRGDSPLHF. CDR3 coding DNA: TGCAGTGCTTACCTTCAGGGACGAGGCCGAGGAGATTCACCCCTCCACTTT.

This clonotype was observed at least ten times. The chain combines TRBV29-1 with TRBJ2-5; 10 bases fit TRBD1. Germline CDR1 and CDR2: SQVTM and ANQGSEA. The CDR3 is made up of 12 amino acids. The J segment lost 5 bases and the V segment lost 7 bases, leaving 4 bases of the junction unmatched. In DNA form, the CDR3 reads TGCAGCGCCCGACAGGGGGCGGAGACCCAGTACTTC. It is translated as CSARQGAETQYF.

This clonotype has only a few counts. V usage is TRBV18 and J usage is TRBJ2-5; 11 bases match TRBD2. This CDR3 spans 16 amino acids. Per the germline V gene, CDR1 is KGHSH and CDR2 is LQKENI. Trimming took 4 bases from V and 5 from J; bases not matched to a gene: 9. In nucleotides, the CDR3 is TGTGCCAGCTCACTGTTAGCGGGAGGGCCTCAGGAGACCCAGTACTTC. It encodes CASSLLAGGPQETQYF.

There are many counts of this clonotype. For the CDR3, the DNA is TGTGCCAGCACCTCTGGACAGGGAAAAGAGACCCAGTACTTC. Its protein product is CASTSGQGKETQYF. The V gene is TRBV12-3 or TRBV12-4, the J gene TRBJ2-5, with TRBD1 identical over 8 bases. The CDR3 covers 14 residues. Trimming cost V 7 bases and J 3 bases; bases outside gene matches: 7.

This clonotype was observed at least ten times. The chain carries TRBV10-2 and TRBJ1-2, with unresolved D. The germline gives CDR1 WSHSY, CDR2 SAAADI. V was shortened by 3 bases and J by 4 bases, with 6 bases between the two germline ends. The CDR3 length is 12 residues. CDR3 bases: TGCGCCAGCAGTGATCCCTCCTATGGCTACACCTTC. It translates to CASSDPSYGYTF.

The chain has TRBV5-6 and TRBJ1-4, with D possibly matching TRBD1 (6 bases). This CDR3 contains 12 residues. The V end was cut by 3 bases, the J end by 6 bases, with 6 bases between. Germline V gene data show CDR1 as SGHDT and CDR2 as YYEEEE. CDR3 in amino acids: CASSWTDEKLFF. CDR3 coding DNA: TGTGCCAGCAGCTGGACAGATGAAAAACTGTTTTTT.

This clonotype was observed a few times. The rearrangement links TRBV7-2 to TRBJ2-1; unclear D gene. The CDR3 sequence is 13 residues long. Germline-derived CDR1 and CDR2 are SGHTA and FQGNSA. V was trimmed by 5 bases and J by 8 bases, leaving 13 bases between them. CDR3 in amino acids: CASSPSPWDEQFF. The CDR3 DNA reads TGTGCCAGCAGCCCGTCCCCGTGGGATGAGCAGTTCTTC.

The V and J genes are TRBV7-2 and TRBJ1-1; D unclear. There are 14 residues in the CDR3. V was cut by 5 bases and J by 5 bases, with 15 bases left in between. Germline V lookup: CDR1 SGHTA, CDR2 FQGNSA. The CDR3 loop reads CASSPITAATEAFF. In nucleotides, the CDR3 is TGTGCCAGCAGCCCAATAACCGCGGCAACTGAAGCTTTCTTT.

The genes are TRBV20-1 and TRBJ2-7, with D unresolved. Germline CDR1 DFQATT, CDR2 SNEGSKA (reference sequence). Trimming removed 3 bases at V and 7 bases at J, with 10 bases between. The CDR3 has 11 amino acids. The CDR3 sequence: CSASSLGEQYF. The DNA of the CDR3 is TGCAGTGCTAGCTCCCTAGGAGAGCAGTACTTC.

In this sample, this clonotype turned up a few times. The genes are TRBV9 and TRBJ2-6, with D unresolved. Germline CDR1 reads SGDLS; CDR2 reads YYNGEE. This CDR3 contains 15 residues. Trimming stripped 4 bases from V and 4 bases from J, with 12 bases between. CDR3 sequence (DNA): TGTGCCAGCAGCACTCTAGGGAACGGGGCCAACGTCCTGACTTTC. Translated: CASSTLGNGANVLTF.

This sequence joins TRBV6-8 and TRBJ2-2; a weak D match, TRBD2 (6 bases). CDR1 is MNHGY and CDR2 is SAAAGT in the germline V gene. Trimming pared 5 bases from V and 2 bases from J, leaving 9 bases between. CDR3 length: 14 residues. This CDR3 is CASSRGGNTGELFF. The CDR3 nucleotides are TGTGCCAGCAGTAGGGGAGGTAACACCGGGGAGCTGTTTTTT.

The rearrangement joins TRBV6-6 to TRBJ2-7, with 8 nucleotides matching TRBD1. The CDR3 is 14 residues long. The V gene's germline CDR1 is MNHNY and CDR2 SVGAGI (reference sequence). Trimming removed 2 bases from V and 7 bases from J; junction bases left unmatched: 7. This CDR3 reads CASSYRTGTREQYF. The CDR3 nucleotides are TGTGCCAGCAGTTACCGGACAGGGACGAGAGAGCAGTACTTC.

There are a few counts of this clonotype. This chain links TRBV6-2 or TRBV6-3 with TRBJ2-7; D possibly corresponds to TRBD1 (6 bases). Germline CDR1 reads MNHEY; CDR2 reads SVGEGT. The CDR3 loop spans 14 amino acids. V dropped 6 bases and J dropped 1 base, with 13 bases sitting between them. CDR3 bases: TGTGCCAGCAGAAGAACCGGGACATCCTACGAGCAGTACTTC. This gives the protein CASRRTGTSYEQYF.

This clonotype appeared many times. V and J are TRBV12-3 or TRBV12-4 and TRBJ2-7; 7 bases align to TRBD1. J lost 4 bases, V lost 4 bases, and 7 bases had no gene match. This CDR3 has 14 amino acids. The CDR3 sequence: CASSWATGPYEQYF. In nucleotides, the CDR3 is TGTGCCAGCAGTTGGGCGACAGGGCCGTACGAGCAGTACTTC.